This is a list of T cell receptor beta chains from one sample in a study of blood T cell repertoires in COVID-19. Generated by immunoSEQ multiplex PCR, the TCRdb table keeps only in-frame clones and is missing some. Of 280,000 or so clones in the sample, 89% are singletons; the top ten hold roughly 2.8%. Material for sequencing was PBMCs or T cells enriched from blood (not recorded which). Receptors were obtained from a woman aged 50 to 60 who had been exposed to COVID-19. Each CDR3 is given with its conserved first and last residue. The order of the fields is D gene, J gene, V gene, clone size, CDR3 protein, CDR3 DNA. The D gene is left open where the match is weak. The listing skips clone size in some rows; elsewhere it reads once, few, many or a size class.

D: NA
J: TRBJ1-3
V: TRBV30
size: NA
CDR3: CAWSVSSSGNTIYF
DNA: TGTGCCTGGAGTGTATCGTCCTCTGGAAACACCATATATTTT

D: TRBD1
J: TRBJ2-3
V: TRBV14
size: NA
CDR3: CASPPPGQGALDTQYF
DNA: TGTGCCAGCCCACCTCCGGGACAGGGGGCTTTAGATACGCAGTATTTT

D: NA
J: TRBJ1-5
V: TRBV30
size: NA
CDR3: CAWSVQGDQPQHF
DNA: TGTGCCTGGAGTGTACAGGGCGATCAGCCCCAGCATTTT

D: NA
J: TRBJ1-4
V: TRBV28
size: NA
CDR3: CASHLGGKLFF
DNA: TGTGCCAGCCACCTCGGGGGGAAACTGTTTTTT

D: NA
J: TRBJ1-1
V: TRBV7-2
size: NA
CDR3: CASSLVTGMNTEAFF
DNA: TGTGCCAGCAGCTTAGTTACAGGCATGAACACTGAAGCTTTCTTT

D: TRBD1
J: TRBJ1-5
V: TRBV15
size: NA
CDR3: CATSSTGTGVVPQHF
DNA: TGTGCCACCAGCAGTACCGGGACAGGGGTTGTGCCCCAGCATTTT

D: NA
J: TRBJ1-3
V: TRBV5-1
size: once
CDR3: CASSHEQGSSGNTIYF
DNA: TGCGCCAGCAGCCACGAACAGGGAAGCTCTGGAAACACCATATATTTT

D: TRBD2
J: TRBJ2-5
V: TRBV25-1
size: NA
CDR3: CASGGLAGQETQYF
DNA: TGTGCCAGCGGTGGACTAGCGGGGCAAGAGACCCAGTACTTC

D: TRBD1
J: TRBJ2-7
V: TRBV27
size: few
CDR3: CASSNDRGQYEQYF
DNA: TGTGCCAGCAGTAATGACAGGGGACAGTACGAGCAGTACTTC

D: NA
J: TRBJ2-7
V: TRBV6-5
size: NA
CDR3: CASEVAYEQYF
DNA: TGTGCCAGCGAGGTCGCCTACGAGCAGTACTTC

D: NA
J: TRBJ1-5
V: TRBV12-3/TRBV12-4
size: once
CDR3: CASSGTTAMAQHF
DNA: TGTGCCAGCAGCGGGACAACCGCCATGGCCCAGCATTTT

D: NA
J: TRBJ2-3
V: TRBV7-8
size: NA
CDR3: CASSLGAHGEGTDTQYF
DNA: TGTGCCAGCAGCTTAGGTGCCCACGGGGAGGGCACAGATACGCAGTATTTT

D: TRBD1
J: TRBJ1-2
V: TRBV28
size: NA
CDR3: CASRGSTGGVHGYTF
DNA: TGTGCCAGCAGGGGATCGACAGGGGGCGTTCACGGCTACACCTTC

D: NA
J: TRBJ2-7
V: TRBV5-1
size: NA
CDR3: CASSLASGESYEQYF
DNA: TGCGCCAGCAGCTTGGCCTCGGGGGAATCCTACGAGCAGTACTTC

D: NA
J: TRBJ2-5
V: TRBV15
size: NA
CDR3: CATSRGEGGHQETQYF
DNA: TGTGCCACCAGCAGAGGTGAGGGGGGGCACCAAGAGACCCAGTACTTC

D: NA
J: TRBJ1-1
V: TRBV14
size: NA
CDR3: CASSQKSTQKTEAFF
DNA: TGTGCCAGCAGCCAAAAAAGTACCCAGAAGACTGAAGCTTTCTTT

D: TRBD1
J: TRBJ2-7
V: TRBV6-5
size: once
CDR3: CASLGGTGLSYEQYF
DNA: TGTGCCAGCTTGGGGGGGACAGGGCTCTCCTACGAGCAGTACTTC

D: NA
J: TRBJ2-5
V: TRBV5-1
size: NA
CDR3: CASSLVGGETQYF
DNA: TGCGCCAGCAGCTTGGTAGGGGGAGAGACCCAGTACTTC

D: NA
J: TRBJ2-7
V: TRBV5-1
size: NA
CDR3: CASSLLEDEQYF
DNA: TGCGCCAGCAGCTTGTTAGAGGACGAGCAGTACTTC

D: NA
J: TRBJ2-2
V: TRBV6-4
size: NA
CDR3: CASRPTGYTGELFF
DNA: TGTGCCAGCAGACCTACAGGGTACACCGGGGAGCTGTTTTTT

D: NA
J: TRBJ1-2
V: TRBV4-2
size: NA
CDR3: CASSQGREASGYTF
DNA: TGTGCCAGCAGCCAAGGCAGGGAGGCGAGCGGGTACACCTTC

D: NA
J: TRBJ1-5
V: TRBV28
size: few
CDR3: CASSGGGSHSNQPQHF
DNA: TGTGCCAGCAGTGGGGGGGGCAGTCATAGCAATCAGCCCCAGCATTTT

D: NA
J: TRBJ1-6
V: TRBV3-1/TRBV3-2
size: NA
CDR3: CASSQVGGRSPLHF
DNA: TGTGCCAGCAGCCAAGTGGGGGGTCGTTCACCCCTCCACTTT

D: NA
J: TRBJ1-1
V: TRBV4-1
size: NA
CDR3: CASSHPGTPNTEAFF
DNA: TGCGCCAGCAGCCACCCCGGGACACCGAACACTGAAGCTTTCTTT

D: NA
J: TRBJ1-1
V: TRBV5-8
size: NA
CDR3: CASSLEGHSNTEAFF
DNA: TGTGCCAGCAGCTTGGAGGGACACTCGAACACTGAAGCTTTCTTT

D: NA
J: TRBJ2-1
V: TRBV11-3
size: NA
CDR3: CASSKIRGGEQFF
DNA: TGTGCCAGCAGCAAAATACGGGGTGGCGAGCAGTTCTTC

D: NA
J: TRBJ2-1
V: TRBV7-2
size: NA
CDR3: CASILRQAVGEQFF
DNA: TGTGCCAGCATACTACGACAGGCTGTGGGTGAGCAGTTCTTC